This TCR beta chain originates from a study of OX40 agonist ivuxolimab in advanced cancers. For the study at large: The mean age was roughly 60 years, ranging from about 20 to 90, with 65% to 90% of participants male. The eligibility criteria allowed prior anti-PD-1, anti-PD-L1 or anti-CTLA-4 therapy, and around 40% had some.

Patients had blood sampled at baseline and again on cycle 4 day 1 and cycle 7 day 1. Sequencing was performed with immunoSEQ multiplex PCR; in TCRdb, only in-frame clones are kept and a portion is missing. Among about 54,000 clones, 80% to 90% were seen once, and the ten largest hold about 1.2%. The CDR3 has 14 residues. V lost 2 bases and J lost 4, with 11 bases in between. The germline V gene encodes CDR1 KGHSH and CDR2 LQKENI. V is TRBV18 and J is TRBJ2-5; possible D gene TRBD1, 6 bases. The TCR comes from an adult with an advanced solid tumor such as melanoma, head and neck, liver or kidney cancer. This specimen consisted of CD4+ or CD8+ T cells sorted from blood, obtained in a trial of the OX40 agonist ivuxolimab. Written as DNA, the CDR3 is TGTGCCAGCTCACCAGACAGGATCGGAGAGACCCAGTACTTC. Translation gives CASSPDRIGETQYF. The full variable domain, with the rest looked up from reference TRBV18 and TRBJ2-5, is NAGVMQNPRHLVRRRGQEARLRCSPMKGHSHVYWYRQLPEEGLKFMVYLQKENIIDESGMPKERFSAEFPKEGPSILRIQQVVRGDSAAYFCASSPDRIGETQYFGPGTRLLVL.